This TCR beta chain was found in a study of blood T cell repertoires in COVID-19. Turning to the study itself: The United States, Italy and Spain supplied acute and convalescent COVID-19 samples. The analysed material was cDNA or gDNA that came from T cells, B-cell-depleted T cells, or PBMCs.

Authors' data handling: The assay estimated nucleated cells by amplifying reference gene primers. The method was immunoSEQ multiplex PCR; TCRdb's version includes in-frame clones alone and lacks a portion of them. V and J calls and clone size are given by that table; D and trimming were obtained from the DNA. This repertoire shows some 56,000 clones, 81% found once; its top ten account for roughly 28%. Germline-derived CDR1 and CDR2 are SGHRS and YFSETQ. V was cut by 5 bases and J by 4 bases, with 9 bases left in between. The CDR3 is made up of 13 amino acids. The J gene is TRBJ2-2, the V gene TRBV5-1; D might be TRBD2 (6 bases). The material sequenced was peripheral blood. The clonotype was recovered from a woman aged 80 or over with active or convalescent COVID-19. The CDR3 reads CASRRGVTGELFF. CDR3 DNA: TGCGCCAGCAGGCGGGGAGTCACCGGGGAGCTGTTTTTT.